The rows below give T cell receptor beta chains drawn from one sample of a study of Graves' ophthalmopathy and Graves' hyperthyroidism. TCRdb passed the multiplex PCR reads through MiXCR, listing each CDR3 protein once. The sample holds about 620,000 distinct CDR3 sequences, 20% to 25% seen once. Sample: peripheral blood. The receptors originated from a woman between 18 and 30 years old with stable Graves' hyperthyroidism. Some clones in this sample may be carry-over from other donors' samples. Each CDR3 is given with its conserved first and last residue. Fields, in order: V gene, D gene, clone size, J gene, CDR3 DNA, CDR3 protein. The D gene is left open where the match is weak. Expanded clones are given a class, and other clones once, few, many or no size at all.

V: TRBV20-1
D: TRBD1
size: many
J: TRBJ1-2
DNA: TGCAGTGCTAGAGAGGGACAGGGGGGTAGCTACACCTTC
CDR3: CSAREGQGGSYTF

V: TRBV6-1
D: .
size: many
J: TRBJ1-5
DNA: TGTGCCAGCAGCCTAGTCGGGGGGGTAAGCAATCAGCCCCAGCATTTT
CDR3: CASSLVGGVSNQPQHF

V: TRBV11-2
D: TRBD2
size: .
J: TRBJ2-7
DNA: TGTGCCAGCAGCACCGGGACTAGCGGAGTTGGCGGCTACGAGCAGTACTTC
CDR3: CASSTGTSGVGGYEQYF

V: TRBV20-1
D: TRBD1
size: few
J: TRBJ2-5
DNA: TGCAGTGTTCATGCGACCCAGGGGGTCCAAGAGACCCAGTACTTC
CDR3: CSVHATQGVQETQYF

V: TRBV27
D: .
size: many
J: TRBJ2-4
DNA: TGTGCCAGCAGCACGAGGAGGGGGGTAGACATTCAGTACTTC
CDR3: CASSTRRGVDIQYF

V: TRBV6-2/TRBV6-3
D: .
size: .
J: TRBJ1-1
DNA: TGTGCCAGCAGTTACTCGATCAAAGGAGGCGCGGGGGTGACTGAAGCTTTCTTT
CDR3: CASSYSIKGGAGVTEAFF

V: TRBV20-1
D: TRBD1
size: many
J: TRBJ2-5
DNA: TGCAGTGCTAGGGGGGGACAGGATTCCCAAGAGACCCAGTACTTC
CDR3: CSARGGQDSQETQYF

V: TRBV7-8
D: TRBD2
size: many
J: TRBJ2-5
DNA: TGTGCCAGCAGCTTCACTAGCGGGGGTGAAGAGACCCAGTACTTC
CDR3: CASSFTSGGEETQYF

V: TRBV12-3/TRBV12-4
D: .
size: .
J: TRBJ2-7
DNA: TGTGCCAGCACCCTAGGTGGGGGGCTAAATTACGAGCAGTACTTC
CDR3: CASTLGGGLNYEQYF

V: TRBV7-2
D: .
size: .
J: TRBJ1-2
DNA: TGTGCCAGCAGCCCAGGGACTAATCCTTTCTATGGCTACACCTTC
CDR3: CASSPGTNPFYGYTF